These 26 T cell receptor beta chains were all obtained from the same sample, sequenced in a study of T cell repertoires in cytomegalovirus infection. TCRdb ran MiXCR on the reads and lists one entry per CDR3 protein. Among about 460,000 distinct CDR3 sequences, 11% were seen once, and the ten largest hold 10% to 13%. Sequencing was carried out using PBMCs. The receptors here all came from a human donor in good health (CMV status not recorded). Some clones in this sample may be carry-over from other donors' samples.

This clonotype was recorded at least ten times. The CDR3 sequence: CASSLREGIYNSPLHF. CDR3 coding DNA: TGTGCCAGCAGTCTAAGAGAAGGCATTTATAATTCACCCCTCCACTTT. The chain combines TRBV9 with TRBJ1-6; D call uncertain. CDR1 SGDLS and CDR2 YYNGEE come from the germline V gene. V lost 5 bases and J 4 bases, leaving 16 bases between the germline ends. CDR3 length: 16 amino acids.

This clonotype has ten or more counts. The CDR3 DNA reads as TGTGCCAGCAGTACCACAGGGAGAGGCTACGAGCAGTACTTC. Translating it yields CASSTTGRGYEQYF. This chain uses TRBV28 with TRBJ2-7; D might be TRBD1 (6 bases). This CDR3 spans 14 amino acids. V dropped 5 bases and J dropped 3 bases, with 14 bases sitting between them. Germline V gene lookup returns CDR1 MDHEN and CDR2 SYDVKM.

Many counts were recorded for this clonotype. V and J are TRBV14 and TRBJ2-7; 10 bases are a match to TRBD1. CDR1 is SGHDN, CDR2 FVKESK, per germline. The CDR3 is 13 amino acids. V was clipped by 3 bases and J by 6 bases; unmatched bases: 2. Here the CDR3 DNA reads TGTGCCAGCAGCCAGGGACAGGGGACCGAGCAGTACTTC. This translates into CASSQGQGTEQYF.

This clonotype was found many times. The chain carries TRBV28 and TRBJ2-5; unclear D gene. The CDR3 loop spans 11 amino acids. Trimming cost V 5 bases and J 5 bases, with 6 bases left between them. Germline loops: CDR1 MDHEN, CDR2 SYDVKM. This CDR3 reads CASSTGETQYF. The CDR3 nucleotides read TGTGCCAGCAGTACGGGTGAGACCCAGTACTTC.

This clonotype has at least ten counts. This chain joins TRBV20-1 and TRBJ2-4; tentatively, D is TRBD1 (5 bases). The CDR3 is 13 residues long. V gave up 0 bases and J gave up 13 bases, with 16 bases separating them. Per the germline V gene, CDR1 is DFQATT and CDR2 is SNEGSKA (reference sequence). CDR3 DNA sequence: TGCAGTGCTAGAGATCGGTCAGGGTGGGGACAGTACTTC. This translates into CSARDRSGWGQYF.

This clonotype was seen many times. The chain combines TRBV25-1 with TRBJ2-3; D is ambiguous. Germline V lookup: CDR1 MGHDK, CDR2 SYGVNS. V lost 3 bases to trimming and J lost 6 bases, with 4 bases between them. The CDR3 runs to 11 residues. CDR3 sequence reads: CASSDLDTQYF. For the CDR3, the DNA is TGTGCCAGCAGTGATCTCGATACGCAGTATTTT. The whole variable domain, filled in from reference TRBV25-1 and TRBJ2-3, reads EADIYQTPRYLVIGTGKKITLECSQTMGHDKMYWYQQDPGMELHLIHYSYGVNSTEKGDLSSESTVSRIRTEHFPLTLESARPSHTSQYLCASSDLDTQYFGPGTRLTVL.

The sample holds many counts of this clonotype. The chain joins TRBV11-1 to TRBJ2-3; D gene ambiguous. The V end was cut by 2 bases, the J end by 4 bases, with 10 bases between. Germline CDR1 reads SGHAT; CDR2 reads FQDESV (reference sequence). The CDR3 is 14 amino acids. CDR3 protein: CASSLQVPPDTQYF. CDR3 nucleotides: TGTGCCAGCAGCTTACAGGTCCCCCCAGATACGCAGTATTTT.

This clonotype occurred many times. The chain links TRBV4-1 to TRBJ2-7, with 8 bases matching TRBD1. Germline V gene lookup returns CDR1 MGHRA and CDR2 YSYEKL. The V and J ends lost 3 bases and 0 bases, in that order; junction bases with no gene match: 4. This CDR3 comprises 15 residues. The CDR3 DNA reads as TGCGCCAGCAGCCACTCGACAGGGGCCTCCTACGAGCAGTACTTC. This sequence encodes CASSHSTGASYEQYF.

In this sample, this clonotype turned up many times. CDR3 sequence (DNA): TGTGCCAGCAGTTTAAGGGACAGGGTTATTAGGAGCTCCTACGAGCAGTACTTC. Its translation: CASSLRDRVIRSSYEQYF. The V and J genes are TRBV28 and TRBJ2-7; 9 nucleotides line up with TRBD1. CDR1 is MDHEN and CDR2 is SYDVKM in the germline V gene. The J segment lost 0 bases and the V segment lost 2 bases, leaving 11 bases of the junction unmatched. This CDR3 has 18 amino acids.

This clonotype was counted ten times or more. This chain links TRBV27 with TRBJ2-7, with 10 bases that match TRBD2. V lost 5 bases and J lost 5; bases outside the gene matches: 9. The V gene's germline CDR1 is MNHEY and CDR2 SMNVEV (reference sequence). The CDR3 spans 15 residues. The CDR3 sequence: CASSNRAGGRNEQYF. The DNA of the CDR3 is TGTGCCAGCAGTAATCGAGCGGGGGGGCGGAACGAGCAGTACTTC.

The chain employs TRBV7-9 and TRBJ1-5; tentative D call: TRBD1 (5 bases). Germline V gene sequence: CDR1 SEHNR, CDR2 FQNEAQ (reference sequence). Trimming removed 1 base from V and 4 bases from J, with 11 bases in between. The CDR3 totals 15 residues. The CDR3 sequence is CASSLGGALNQPQHF. DNA for the CDR3: TGTGCCAGCAGCTTAGGAGGGGCCCTTAATCAGCCCCAGCATTTT.

This clonotype has a handful of counts. For the CDR3, the DNA is TGTGCCAGCTCACCACAGGAAACTTCCGGGGAGACCCAGTACTTC. It codes for CASSPQETSGETQYF. V and J are TRBV18 and TRBJ2-5; D unclear. Germline CDR1 reads KGHSH; CDR2 reads LQKENI. This CDR3 has 15 residues. Trimming shortened V by 1 base and J by 5 bases, and 14 bases separated the two germline ends.

The chain combines TRBV29-1 with TRBJ1-2; 7 bases match TRBD1. V lost 5 bases to trimming and J lost 8 bases; unmatched junction nucleotides: 8. CDR1 SQVTM and CDR2 ANQGSEA come from the germline V gene. The CDR3 sequence is 12 residues long. Here the CDR3 DNA reads TGCAGCGTTTTCGACACAGGGGAAGGCTACACCTTC. This translates into CSVFDTGEGYTF.

This clonotype was picked up many times. V usage is TRBV28 and J usage is TRBJ2-2, with 9 bases aligning to TRBD2. V dropped 1 base and J dropped 6; count of bases not matched to a gene: 12. This CDR3 has 18 residues. Germline CDR1 reads MDHEN; CDR2 reads SYDVKM. The CDR3 protein is CASSLLEVAGGDAGELFF. CDR3 nucleotides: TGTGCCAGCAGTTTATTAGAAGTTGCGGGAGGGGACGCCGGGGAGCTGTTTTTT.

V usage is TRBV5-1 and J usage is TRBJ1-3, with a tentative D call TRBD1 (5 bases). CDR1 SGHRS and CDR2 YFSETQ come from the germline V gene. Trimming shortened V by 1 base and J by 8 bases, and 7 bases separated the two germline ends. The CDR3 has 12 amino acids. CDR3 loop: CASSLTGDTIYF. The CDR3 region has the DNA TGCGCCAGCAGCTTGACGGGGGACACCATATATTTT.

The table lists this clonotype with many counts. V is TRBV20-1 and J is TRBJ2-1, with 8 nucleotides matching TRBD2. Per the germline V gene, CDR1 is DFQATT and CDR2 is SNEGSKA (reference sequence). Trimming cost V 2 bases and J 3 bases; bases outside gene matches: 9. The CDR3 is made up of 16 amino acids. The CDR3 sequence is CSARPGGSGIYNEQFF. The CDR3 DNA reads as TGCAGTGCTAGACCTGGGGGTAGCGGGATCTACAATGAGCAGTTCTTC.

This clonotype has ten or more counts. V usage is TRBV7-2 and J usage is TRBJ2-1; 7 bases fit TRBD2. Germline CDR1 is SGHTA and CDR2 is FQGNSA. The J segment lost 6 bases and the V segment lost 2 bases, leaving 10 bases of the junction unmatched. The CDR3 covers 16 residues. The CDR3 sequence is CASSLNSAGAPNEQFF. In DNA, the CDR3 is TGTGCCAGCAGCTTAAATTCGGCGGGAGCACCCAATGAGCAGTTCTTC.

This clonotype appeared many times. The chain joins TRBV7-2 to TRBJ1-5, with no clear D. The germline V and J ends were trimmed by 1 base and 2 bases, with 15 bases remaining between them. The CDR3 runs to 17 residues. Germline V gives CDR1 SGHTA, CDR2 FQGNSA. Here the CDR3 DNA reads TGTGCCAGCAGCTTAGGCGTCGATTTCATGGGCAATCAGCCCCAGCATTTT. Protein sequence: CASSLGVDFMGNQPQHF.

V and J are TRBV14 and TRBJ2-7; D remains ambiguous. Looked up from germline, CDR1 is SGHDN and CDR2 is FVKESK. The CDR3 is 15 amino acids. V was trimmed by 0 bases and J by 0 bases, leaving 9 bases between them. The CDR3 bases are TGTGCCAGCAGCCAAGACCGAACCCTCTCCTACGAGCAGTACTTC. Translation gives CASSQDRTLSYEQYF.

This clonotype was recorded at least ten times. V and J are TRBV28 and TRBJ2-3, with 10 bases lining up with TRBD2. With 7 bases clipped from V and 4 bases from J, the junction kept 8 bases outside the gene matches. CDR1 is MDHEN and CDR2 is SYDVKM in the germline V gene. The length of the CDR3 is 15 residues. The CDR3 protein is CASIRLAGGSDTQYF. For the CDR3, the DNA is TGTGCCAGCATTAGGTTAGCGGGAGGTTCAGATACGCAGTATTTT.

This clonotype appeared many times. The CDR3 here is CASSQDREGYGYTF. For the CDR3, the DNA is TGTGCCAGCAGCCAAGATAGAGAAGGCTATGGCTACACCTTC. This sequence joins TRBV4-2 and TRBJ1-2; D unclear. The CDR3 contains 14 residues. Germline values: CDR1 LGHNA, CDR2 YNFKEQ. Trimming cost V 0 bases and J 4 bases, with 9 bases left between them.

V is TRBV28 and J is TRBJ2-7, with D tentatively TRBD1 (5 bases). Trimming removed 7 bases at V and 1 base at J, with 14 bases between. This CDR3 has 14 residues. Germline V gene sequence: CDR1 MDHEN, CDR2 SYDVKM. CDR3 DNA: TGTGCCAGCACAACAGAGCAGGGATCCTACGAGCAGTACTTC. Protein sequence: CASTTEQGSYEQYF.

At least ten counts were recorded for this clonotype. The chain couples TRBV5-6 to TRBJ1-6; 9 bases fit TRBD1. Germline trimming cut 4 bases from V and 9 bases from J; bases unmatched to any gene: 5. The CDR3 sequence is 14 residues long. Germline CDR1 SGHDT, CDR2 YYEEEE. The CDR3 DNA follows: TGTGCCAGCAGCATCCGGGACAGGGTTTCACCCCTCCACTTT. It translates to CASSIRDRVSPLHF. Together with reference TRBV5-6 and TRBJ1-6, the CDR3 gives the full variable domain: DAGVTQSPTHLIKTRGQQVTLRCSPKSGHDTVSWYQQALGQGPQFIFQYYEEEERQRGNFPDRFSGHQFPNYSSELNVNALLLGDSALYLCASSIRDRVSPLHFGNGTRLTVT.

Many counts were recorded for this clonotype. This chain joins TRBV12-3 or TRBV12-4 and TRBJ1-4; weak D call: TRBD1 (5 bases). The CDR3 loop spans 14 amino acids. Trimming took 2 bases from V and 8 from J, leaving 12 bases between them. CDR3 DNA sequence: TGTGCCAGCAGTTTAAGGGGAAGAGGCGAAAAACTGTTTTTT. It specifies CASSLRGRGEKLFF.

This chain joins TRBV7-2 and TRBJ2-1, with 12 bases fitting TRBD2. Germline CDR1 reads SGHTA; CDR2 reads FQGNSA. This CDR3 is 16 amino acids long. V lost 6 bases, J lost 7 bases, and 10 bases stayed unmatched. As DNA, the CDR3 is TGTGCCAGCAGTCCACCTAGCGGGAGGGTGGGTAATGAGCAGTTCTTC. This encodes CASSPPSGRVGNEQFF.

This clonotype was seen repeatedly, ten times or more. This rearrangement joins TRBV24-1 to TRBJ2-3; possible D gene TRBD1, 5 bases. CDR3 length equals 12 residues. The germline V gene encodes CDR1 KGHDR and CDR2 SFDVKD. Trimming left V 6 bases short and J 3 bases short, with 6 bases between. Written as DNA, the CDR3 is TGTGCCACCAGTTACAGGACAGATACGCAGTATTTT. It is translated as CATSYRTDTQYF.